Following are 10 T cell receptor beta chains from one sample sequenced in a study of breast tumors, draining lymph nodes, adjacent tissues. MiXCR, run by TCRdb on the multiplex PCR reads, gives a single entry per CDR3 protein. The data hold around 22,000 distinct CDR3 sequences, with about 64% observed a single time. Sequenced input: tumor-adjacent breast tissue. These receptor sequences come from a female donor with breast cancer. Some clones in this sample may be carry-over from other donors' samples.

The V and J genes are TRBV15 and TRBJ2-1; 11 positions match TRBD2. CDR3 size: 16 residues. The germline V gene encodes CDR1 LNHNV and CDR2 YYDKDF (reference sequence). Unmatched junction bases numbered 4, after V lost 0 bases and J lost 6 bases. CDR3 residues: CATSRDLAGGLNEQFF. In DNA form, the CDR3 reads TGTGCCACCAGCAGAGATCTAGCGGGAGGACTCAATGAGCAGTTCTTC.

The chain couples TRBV20-1 to TRBJ2-7; 13 bases are shared with TRBD2. CDR3 length equals 15 residues. J gave up 5 bases and V 3 bases, and 7 bases lay outside the gene matches. Germline values: CDR1 DFQATT, CDR2 SNEGSKA (reference sequence). CDR3 sequence: CSASIYGLAGDEQYF. For the CDR3, the DNA is TGCAGTGCTAGCATTTATGGACTAGCGGGAGACGAGCAGTACTTC.

A note on this clonotype: It may be a read error: a sequence one base away is much more abundant. This chain connects TRBV6-6 to TRBJ2-1, with 14 nucleotides matching TRBD2. Germline lookup yields CDR1 MNHNY and CDR2 SVGAGI (reference sequence). CDR3 length: 19 amino acids. The CDR3 here is CAGRDGLAGGPSSYNEQFF. In DNA, the CDR3 is TGTGCCGGCAGGGATGGACTAGCGGGGGGTCCCAGCTCCTACAATGAGCAGTTCTTC.

The rearrangement joins TRBV20-1 to TRBJ1-2, with 9 nucleotides matching TRBD1. Germline V gene lookup returns CDR1 DFQATT and CDR2 SNEGSKA (reference sequence). This CDR3 spans 14 amino acids. With 2 bases clipped from V and 3 bases from J, the junction kept 4 bases outside the gene matches. The CDR3 DNA is TGCAGTGCTAGACTGACAGGGGGGGACTATGGCTACACCTTC. Its translation: CSARLTGGDYGYTF.

This clonotype was seen at least ten times. The chain is built from TRBV20-1 and TRBJ1-5; weak D call: TRBD1 (5 bases). Per germline, CDR1 DFQATT and CDR2 SNEGSKA (reference sequence). V gave up 0 bases and J gave up 7 bases, with 10 bases separating them. CDR3 length: 13 amino acids. CDR3 residues: CSARDRVEQPQHF. CDR3 sequence (DNA): TGCAGTGCTAGAGACAGGGTTGAGCAGCCCCAGCATTTT.

The J gene is TRBJ1-5, the V gene TRBV18; D is ambiguous. Germline V gene lookup returns CDR1 KGHSH and CDR2 LQKENI. The CDR3 runs to 15 residues. V was clipped by 3 bases and J by 2 bases, with 11 bases between them. This CDR3 reads CASSPQDGRNQPQHF. The CDR3 DNA sequence: TGTGCCAGCTCACCTCAGGACGGGCGCAATCAGCCCCAGCATTTT.

This clonotype was counted between two and nine times. The chain links TRBV6-5 to TRBJ2-7; D gene unclear. The CDR3 sequence is 11 residues long. V shed 6 bases and J shed 11 bases, with 14 bases lying between them. Germline V gene lookup returns CDR1 MNHEY and CDR2 SVGAGI. The CDR3 reads CASRGPRREYF. The DNA of the CDR3 is TGTGCCAGCAGGGGCCCCCGAAGGGAGTACTTC.

This clonotype was picked up many times. The chain joins TRBV28 to TRBJ2-3, with 8 bases fitting TRBD2. Looked up from germline, CDR1 is MDHEN and CDR2 is SYDVKM. With V trimmed by 4 bases and J by 0 bases, 12 bases remained unmatched. The CDR3 runs to 18 residues. The CDR3 spells CASSSPSTSDKSTDTQYF. In DNA, the CDR3 is TGTGCCAGCAGTTCGCCCTCGACTAGCGATAAAAGCACAGATACGCAGTATTTT.

This chain connects TRBV29-1 to TRBJ2-7; 10 bases fit TRBD1. The germline gives CDR1 SQVTM, CDR2 ANQGSEA. The V gene end was trimmed by 2 bases and the J gene end by 7 bases; junction bases not matched to a gene: 8. This CDR3 spans 14 amino acids. The CDR3 is CSVEWLGQGREQYF. In nucleotides, the CDR3 is TGCAGCGTTGAATGGCTGGGACAGGGGAGGGAGCAGTACTTC.

This clonotype was seen at least ten times. This chain joins TRBV29-1 and TRBJ1-4; no definite D call. There are 17 residues in the CDR3. V was clipped by 0 bases and J by 3 bases, with 17 bases between them. From germline, CDR1 is SQVTM and CDR2 ANQGSEA. The CDR3 DNA reads TGCAGCGTTGAAGAAAGGTTACGTCCTGGGGCTAATGAAAAACTGTTTTTT. Protein product: CSVEERLRPGANEKLFF.